A selection of T cell receptor beta chains follows, all from one sample in a study of T-cell memory formation after mild COVID-19. TCRdb analysed the 5' RACE reads with MiXCR anew, one entry per CDR3 protein. The table has 300,000 or so distinct CDR3 sequences, around a sixth seen once. The specimen sequenced was PBMCs or a T cell subset sorted from them (not recorded which). These receptors all stem from a man younger than 30 who had mild COVID-19 (a few samples of this study predate the infection). Cell type and time point are not known. CDR3s include the opening cysteine and the closing phenylalanine or tryptophan. The D gene is left open where the match is weak. Expanded clones get a size class; other rows say once, few or many, or leave the size out.

D	size	V	J	CDR3	DNA
NA	NA	TRBV9	TRBJ2-7	CASSEGGFSYEQYF	TGTGCCAGCAGCGAGGGGGGCTTCTCCTACGAGCAGTACTTC
NA	NA	TRBV12-3/TRBV12-4	TRBJ2-1	CASRPPGRNEQFF	TGTGCCAGCAGGCCCCCGGGGCGTAATGAGCAGTTCTTC
TRBD1	NA	TRBV4-1	TRBJ2-7	CASSQNEGQGVYEQYF	TGCGCCAGCAGCCAAAACGAGGGACAGGGCGTGTACGAGCAGTACTTC
TRBD1	few	TRBV29-1	TRBJ1-1	CSAGQGGHTEAFF	TGCAGCGCTGGACAGGGAGGGCACACTGAAGCTTTCTTT
TRBD1	NA	TRBV12-3/TRBV12-4	TRBJ1-5	CASSLVGQGDQPQHF	TGTGCCAGCAGTTTAGTGGGACAGGGAGACCAGCCCCAGCATTTT
NA	few	TRBV6-5	TRBJ2-5	CASSYSSGSGATQYF	TGTGCCAGCAGTTACTCGAGCGGGTCGGGTGCGACCCAGTACTTC
TRBD1	few	TRBV7-2	TRBJ1-1	CASSKKQGSGAWDTEAFF	TGTGCCAGCAGCAAGAAACAGGGGTCGGGTGCCTGGGACACTGAAGCTTTCTTT
NA	NA	TRBV12-5	TRBJ2-7	CASGFRVYEQYF	TGTGCTAGTGGTTTCCGGGTCTACGAGCAGTACTTC
NA	NA	TRBV24-1	TRBJ2-2	CATSDWRTEELFF	TGTGCCACCAGTGATTGGAGAACGGAGGAGCTGTTTTTT
NA	few	TRBV6-1	TRBJ1-2	CASRPPPRGSYGYTF	TGTGCCAGCAGACCCCCCCCAAGAGGGTCCTATGGCTACACCTTC
NA	NA	TRBV27	TRBJ2-5	CASKSGGQETQYF	TGTGCCAGCAAATCAGGGGGGCAGGAGACCCAGTACTTC
NA	NA	TRBV21-1	TRBJ2-3	CASKTQTNTDTQYF	TGTGCCAGCAAGACCCAGACGAACACAGATACGCAGTATTTT
TRBD1	NA	TRBV27	TRBJ2-7	CASSLLWGQGADEQYF	TGTGCCAGCAGTTTATTGTGGGGACAGGGGGCCGACGAGCAGTACTTC
TRBD2	few	TRBV7-9	TRBJ2-3	CASSYLAAWITDTQYF	TGTGCCAGCAGCTACCTAGCGGCCTGGATCACAGATACGCAGTATTTT
NA	few	TRBV29-1	TRBJ2-6	CSVEVGGTGANVLTF	TGCAGCGTTGAAGTAGGGGGGACTGGGGCCAACGTCCTGACTTTC
NA	few	TRBV2	TRBJ1-1	CASSATRMNTEAFF	TGTGCCAGCAGTGCGACACGGATGAACACTGAAGCTTTCTTT
TRBD1	NA	TRBV5-1	TRBJ1-1	CASSLVTGVMNTEAFF	TGCGCCAGCAGCTTGGTTACAGGGGTAATGAACACTGAAGCTTTCTTT
NA	NA	TRBV30	TRBJ1-1	CAWSVLVDTEAFF	TGTGCCTGGAGTGTACTGGTAGACACTGAAGCTTTCTTT
NA	few	TRBV4-3	TRBJ1-1	CATWNTEAFF	TGCGCCACATGGAACACTGAAGCTTTCTTT
TRBD1	NA	TRBV6-2/TRBV6-3	TRBJ2-5	CASSKGQGYQETQYF	TGTGCCAGCAGCAAGGGACAGGGGTACCAAGAGACCCAGTACTTC
NA	NA	TRBV7-9	TRBJ1-2	CASSPPSHYGYTF	TGTGCCAGCAGCCCCCCCTCCCACTATGGCTACACCTTC
NA	NA	TRBV15	TRBJ2-7	CATSRPQGVDEQYF	TGTGCCACCAGCAGACCGCAGGGAGTTGACGAGCAGTACTTC
NA	NA	TRBV10-3	TRBJ1-1	CASRGRDTEAFF	TGTGCCTCTAGAGGGAGGGACACTGAAGCTTTCTTT
NA	many	TRBV7-9	TRBJ2-3	CASSPSPDTQYF	TGTGCCAGCAGCCCGAGTCCAGATACGCAGTATTTT
NA	many	TRBV12-3/TRBV12-4	TRBJ2-2	CASSLGLNTGELFF	TGTGCCAGCAGTTTAGGACTGAACACCGGGGAGCTGTTTTTT
NA	few	TRBV4-3	TRBJ1-1	CASSQDRSVGAAFF	TGCGCCAGCAGCCAAGACAGGTCGGTTGGGGCGGCTTTCTTT
TRBD2	NA	TRBV6-5	TRBJ2-1	CASMGGGFHEQFF	TGTGCCAGCATGGGCGGGGGGTTCCATGAGCAGTTCTTC
TRBD1	few	TRBV7-9	TRBJ1-1	CASVDRGAEAFF	TGTGCCAGCGTTGACAGGGGAGCTGAAGCTTTCTTT
NA	NA	TRBV6-6	TRBJ2-1	CASSYPGTTSDNEQFF	TGTGCCAGCAGTTACCCCGGGACGACCAGTGACAATGAGCAGTTCTTC
NA	NA	TRBV7-2	TRBJ1-4	CATKKTYRGEKLFF	TGTGCCACCAAGAAGACCTACCGTGGTGAAAAACTGTTTTTT
NA	NA	TRBV7-9	TRBJ2-5	CASSWNGGETQYF	TGTGCCAGCAGCTGGAATGGTGGGGAGACCCAGTACTTC
TRBD2	NA	TRBV5-5	TRBJ2-1	CASSLAWLAGGYNEQFF	TGTGCCAGCAGCTTGGCCTGGCTAGCGGGGGGCTACAATGAGCAGTTCTTC
NA	few	TRBV15	TRBJ2-1	CATSRVGGNEQFF	TGTGCCACCAGCAGAGTTGGAGGCAATGAGCAGTTCTTC
TRBD1	NA	TRBV7-7	TRBJ2-7	CASSLTGSDEQYF	TGTGCCAGCAGCCTGACAGGGAGCGACGAGCAGTACTTC
NA	many	TRBV20-1	TRBJ1-2	CSARDPSGQSNGYTF	TGCAGTGCTAGAGACCCCTCGGGACAATCGAATGGCTACACCTTC
NA	few	TRBV12-3/TRBV12-4	TRBJ1-2	CASSSGGWYGYTF	TGTGCCAGCAGTTCTGGGGGTTGGTATGGCTACACCTTC
TRBD1	NA	TRBV5-1	TRBJ2-2	CASKGQGGTGELFF	TGCGCCAGCAAGGGACAGGGTGGCACCGGGGAGCTGTTTTTT
NA	few	TRBV7-2	TRBJ1-2	CASSPANRIEGYTF	TGTGCCAGCAGCCCTGCGAATCGGATCGAGGGCTACACCTTC
NA	NA	TRBV5-4	TRBJ2-5	CASSGELQETQYF	TGTGCCAGCAGCGGGGAACTACAAGAGACCCAGTACTTC
TRBD1	NA	TRBV4-1	TRBJ1-5	CASSQKYSGGLQYSNQPQHF	TGCGCCAGCAGCCAGAAATACTCAGGGGGCCTCCAGTATAGCAATCAGCCCCAGCATTTT
TRBD2	NA	TRBV24-1	TRBJ2-7	CATSPGGSSYEQYF	TGTGCCACCAGCCCGGGGGGAAGCTCCTACGAGCAGTACTTC
NA	few	TRBV3-1	TRBJ2-7	CASSQDYNSYEQYF	TGTGCCAGCAGCCAAGATTATAACTCCTACGAGCAGTACTTC
TRBD1	few	TRBV6-5	TRBJ2-5	CASRKPGQGYETQYF	TGTGCCAGCAGGAAACCGGGACAGGGATATGAGACCCAGTACTTC
NA	NA	TRBV20-1	TRBJ1-1	CSAKSLNTEAFF	TGCAGTGCCAAAAGTCTGAACACTGAAGCTTTCTTT
NA	few	TRBV7-8	TRBJ2-1	CASSSPAIWNEQFF	TGTGCCAGCAGCTCACCCGCCATCTGGAATGAGCAGTTCTTC
NA	many	TRBV5-4	TRBJ2-1	CASSGGTASYNEQFF	TGTGCCAGCAGCGGGGGAACCGCTTCCTACAATGAGCAGTTCTTC
TRBD1	NA	TRBV6-5	TRBJ1-5	CASRFRITGGRQPQHF	TGTGCCAGCAGGTTTCGGATAACAGGGGGCCGCCAGCCCCAGCATTTT
NA	NA	TRBV7-6	TRBJ2-7	CASSPRGAVNEQYF	TGTGCCAGCAGCCCGCGAGGGGCGGTCAACGAGCAGTACTTC
NA	NA	TRBV29-1	TRBJ2-7	CSVDSDSYEQYF	TGCAGCGTTGATTCGGACAGCTACGAGCAGTACTTC
NA	few	TRBV9	TRBJ1-6	CASSVEPGPLGSLHF	TGTGCCAGCAGCGTAGAACCAGGCCCGTTGGGGTCCCTCCACTTT
NA	few	TRBV2	TRBJ2-7	CASSVSQEVAYEQYF	TGTGCCAGCAGTGTGTCCCAAGAGGTAGCCTACGAGCAGTACTTC
TRBD1	NA	TRBV6-5	TRBJ2-3	CASSSPGQRTDTQYF	TGTGCCAGCAGTTCCCCGGGACAGCGCACAGATACGCAGTATTTT
TRBD1	few	TRBV7-9	TRBJ2-1	CAITGAYNEQFF	TGTGCCATCACAGGGGCCTACAATGAGCAGTTCTTC
NA	few	TRBV25-1	TRBJ1-2	CASSESSGYTF	TGTGCCAGCAGTGAATCCAGTGGCTACACCTTC
NA	few	TRBV27	TRBJ2-3	CASRMWGEPTDTQYF	TGTGCCAGCAGGATGTGGGGGGAACCCACAGATACGCAGTATTTT
NA	few	TRBV6-6	TRBJ2-7	CASSYPSLSYEQYF	TGTGCCAGCAGTTACCCATCCCTCTCCTACGAGCAGTACTTC
NA	NA	TRBV7-2	TRBJ2-2	CASSPIGGFPGELFF	TGTGCCAGCAGCCCGATAGGGGGGTTCCCCGGGGAGCTGTTTTTT
TRBD1	few	TRBV10-3	TRBJ2-3	CASRRGTAQTSTDTQYF	TGTGCCTCGAGACGAGGGACAGCACAGACTAGCACAGATACGCAGTATTTT